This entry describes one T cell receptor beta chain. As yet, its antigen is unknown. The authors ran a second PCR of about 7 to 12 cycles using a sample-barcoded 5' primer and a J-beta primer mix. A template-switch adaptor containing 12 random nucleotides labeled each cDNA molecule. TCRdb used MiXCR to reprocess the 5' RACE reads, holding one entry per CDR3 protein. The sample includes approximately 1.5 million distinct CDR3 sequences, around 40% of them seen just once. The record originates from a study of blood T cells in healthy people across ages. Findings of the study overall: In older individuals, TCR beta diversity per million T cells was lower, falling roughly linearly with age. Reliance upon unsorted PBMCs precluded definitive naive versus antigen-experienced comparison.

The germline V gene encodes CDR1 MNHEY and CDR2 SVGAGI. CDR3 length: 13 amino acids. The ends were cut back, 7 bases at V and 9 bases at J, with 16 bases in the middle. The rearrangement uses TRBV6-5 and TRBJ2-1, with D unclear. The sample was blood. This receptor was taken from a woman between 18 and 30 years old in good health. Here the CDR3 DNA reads TGTGCCAGCACCTACGCTGGCGGTCGTGAGCAGTTCTTC. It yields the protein CASTYAGGREQFF.